This T cell receptor (beta chain) was sequenced in a study of technical replicates of blood from several donors. Clones were read by immunoSEQ multiplex PCR, and TCRdb kept only the in-frame ones, dropping some. The table lists about 70,000 clones, nearly 98% of them singletons. This clone has only one observation. Sequences were obtained from T cells isolated from PBMCs. This receptor was identified in a human donor in good health.

The DNA for the CDR3 is TGTGCCAGCAGCCAAGAGACGCAGGGGTCTAGCGGAAAAAGCGAGCAGTACTTC. Its translation is CASSQETQGSSGKSEQYF. The chain uses TRBV4-2 and TRBJ2-7; a weak D match, TRBD2 (7 bases). Germline CDR1 reads LGHNA; CDR2 reads YNFKEQ. Trimming removed 0 bases at V and 6 bases at J, with 24 bases between. The CDR3 runs 18 residues.